This T cell receptor (beta chain) stems from a study of blood T cell repertoires in COVID-19. For the study at large: COVID-19 samples from acute and convalescent phases originated in the United States, Italy and Spain. Nucleic acid was either cDNA or gDNA, and it came from T cells, B-cell-depleted T cells, or PBMCs.

Produced via immunoSEQ multiplex PCR; TCRdb's table is partial and in-frame only. The sample consists of roughly 300,000 clones, around 90% of them appearing once. Germline lookup yields CDR1 KGHSH and CDR2 LQKENI. CDR3 length: 14 amino acids. Trimming left V 3 bases short and J 10 bases short, with 13 bases between. Specimen: peripheral blood. This rearrangement joins TRBV18 to TRBJ1-6; no firm D call. The TCR originated in a woman aged 25 to 39 with COVID-19, enrolled during active disease. CDR3 in amino acids: CASSPGEVGSPLHF. CDR3 coding DNA: TGTGCCAGCTCACCTGGGGAGGTGGGGTCACCCCTCCACTTT.